This TCR beta chain was identified in a study of siplizumab effects on memory and regulatory T cells. CDR3 size: 15 residues. The germline gives CDR1 ENHRY, CDR2 SYGVKD. Trimming pared 5 bases from V and 1 base from J, leaving 13 bases between. Produced via immunoSEQ multiplex PCR; TCRdb's table is partial and in-frame only. The sample includes about 26,000 clones, 84% of them seen just once. Sequencing was carried out using memory CD4+ T cells sorted from blood. The chain combines TRBV10-3 with TRBJ2-3; D may be TRBD1 (5 bases). The origin of this receptor is a human donor in good health. CDR3 sequence reads: CAISQPDTRTDTQYF. CDR3 nucleotides: TGTGCCATCAGTCAACCGGACACACGCACAGATACGCAGTATTTT.